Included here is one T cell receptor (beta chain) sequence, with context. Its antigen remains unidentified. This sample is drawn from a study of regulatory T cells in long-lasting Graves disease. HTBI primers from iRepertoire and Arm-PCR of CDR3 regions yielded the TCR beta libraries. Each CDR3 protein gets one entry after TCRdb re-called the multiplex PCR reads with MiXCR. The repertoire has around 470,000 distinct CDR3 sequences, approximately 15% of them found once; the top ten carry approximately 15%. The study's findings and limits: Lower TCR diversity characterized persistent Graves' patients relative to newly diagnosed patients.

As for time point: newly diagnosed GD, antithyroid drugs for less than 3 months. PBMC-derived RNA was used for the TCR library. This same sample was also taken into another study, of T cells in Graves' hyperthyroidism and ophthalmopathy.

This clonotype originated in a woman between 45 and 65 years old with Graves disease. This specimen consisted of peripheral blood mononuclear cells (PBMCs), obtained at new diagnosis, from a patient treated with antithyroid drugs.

The CDR3 nucleotides read TGTGCCACCAGTGATTTTTCAGGGATCACTGAAGCTTTCTTT. Protein product: CATSDFSGITEAFF. J is TRBJ1-1 and V is TRBV24-1, with D maybe TRBD1 (5 bases). V was pared by 1 base and J by 4 bases, with 9 bases between. Germline assignment: CDR1 KGHDR and CDR2 SFDVKD. This CDR3 has 14 amino acids.